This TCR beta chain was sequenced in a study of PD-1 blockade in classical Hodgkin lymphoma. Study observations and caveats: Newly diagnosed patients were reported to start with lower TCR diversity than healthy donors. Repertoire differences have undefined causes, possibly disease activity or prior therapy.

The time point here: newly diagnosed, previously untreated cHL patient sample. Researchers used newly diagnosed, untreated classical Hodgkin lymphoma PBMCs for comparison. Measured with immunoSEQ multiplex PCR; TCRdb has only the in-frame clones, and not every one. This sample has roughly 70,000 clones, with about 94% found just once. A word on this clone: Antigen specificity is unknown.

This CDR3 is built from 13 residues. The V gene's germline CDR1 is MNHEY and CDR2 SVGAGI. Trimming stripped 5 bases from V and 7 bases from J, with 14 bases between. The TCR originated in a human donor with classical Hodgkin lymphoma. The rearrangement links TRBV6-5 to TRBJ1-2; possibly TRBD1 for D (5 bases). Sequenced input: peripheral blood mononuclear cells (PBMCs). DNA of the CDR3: TGTGCCAGCAGTCCTCAAGGGGTGCGTGGCTACACCTTC. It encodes CASSPQGVRGYTF.